These 15 T cell receptor beta chains were all obtained from the same sample, sequenced in a study of CD8 T cells in Susac syndrome. The RNA, about 0.45 to 1 ug, was put through reverse transcription using random hexamers. MiXCR was run by TCRdb on the immunoSEQ multiplex PCR reads, yielding one entry per CDR3 protein. The top ten clones hold 0.21% of a sample with around 270,000 distinct CDR3 sequences, almost 85% of them seen once. Sequences were obtained from CD8+ T cells from PBMCs. These receptors all stem from a human donor with multiple sclerosis.

V and J are TRBV3-1 and TRBJ1-2; D might be TRBD1 (5 bases). Per germline, CDR1 LGHDT and CDR2 YNNKEL (reference sequence). CDR3 length: 13 residues. The ends were cut back, 1 base at V and 8 bases at J, with 11 bases in the middle. CDR3 region: CASSQGQKNGYTF. Here the CDR3 DNA reads TGTGCCAGCAGCCAAGGACAGAAAAACGGCTACACCTTC.

The V call is TRBV30, the J call TRBJ2-7; D tentatively reads TRBD1 or TRBD2 (5 bases each). Germline values: CDR1 GTSNPN, CDR2 SVGIG (reference sequence). Trimming removed 2 bases at V and 2 bases at J, with 16 bases between. The CDR3 has 15 amino acids. Written as DNA, the CDR3 is TGTGCCTGGAGTCTGGACTCCTCAGGGCCCTACGAGCAGTACTTC. This codes for CAWSLDSSGPYEQYF.

The V and J genes are TRBV7-9 and TRBJ2-7, with 10 positions matching TRBD1. The CDR3 spans 15 residues. Germline CDR1 and CDR2: SEHNR and FQNEAQ (reference sequence). V lost 4 bases and J lost 5; bases outside the gene matches: 8. The chain's CDR3 is CASSSHRDRGDEQYF. DNA of the CDR3: TGTGCCAGCAGCTCGCACCGGGACAGGGGCGACGAGCAGTACTTC.

The chain joins TRBV7-6 to TRBJ2-7; the D gene is possibly TRBD2 (6 bases). Germline CDR1 SGHVS, CDR2 FNYEAQ. V dropped 5 bases and J dropped 7 bases, with 18 bases sitting between them. The CDR3 sequence is 14 residues long. In DNA, the CDR3 is TGTGCCAGCAGCCCGTCCCAGAGGGCGGGAGAGCAGTACTTC. Translated, it gives CASSPSQRAGEQYF.

On this clonotype: The CDR3 does not end in the conserved phenylalanine or tryptophan, so this is likely a read error. The chain combines TRBV4-3 with TRBJ2-7, with 7 bases aligning to TRBD1. Germline CDR1 LGHNA, CDR2 YSLEER. The CDR3 is 17 residues long. J gave up 5 bases and V 0 bases, and 13 bases lay outside the gene matches. CDR3 in amino acids: CASSQEPLNRGSHEQYL. In nucleotides, the CDR3 is TGCGCCAGCAGCCAAGAACCGCTGAACAGGGGCTCGCACGAGCAGTACCTC.

This chain uses TRBV6-2 or TRBV6-3 with TRBJ2-1, with TRBD2 matching over 12 bases. Germline CDR1 and CDR2: MNHEY and SVGEGT. The J segment lost 7 bases and the V segment lost 7 bases, leaving 29 bases of the junction unmatched. This CDR3 contains 22 residues. The chain's CDR3 is CASIRLSARDSFSSGGENEQFF. DNA for the CDR3: TGTGCCAGCATAAGACTGTCGGCCCGGGACAGTTTTTCTAGCGGGGGGGAGAATGAGCAGTTCTTC.

The chain uses TRBV23-1 and TRBJ2-5; 7 bases match TRBD1. TRBV23-1 is reported as an ORF; its role is uncertain. J was trimmed by 5 bases and V by 3 bases; bases with no gene match: 6. The CDR3 covers 14 residues. Here the CDR3 DNA reads TGCGCCAGCAGTCATTCGACAGGGACGGAGACCCAGTACTTC. Amino acid sequence: CASSHSTGTETQYF.

This CDR3 reads CASSQDLAGVNEQFF. In DNA, the CDR3 is TGCGCCAGCAGCCAAGATCTCGCGGGAGTCAATGAGCAGTTCTTC. The genes are TRBV4-3 and TRBJ2-1, with 7 positions matching TRBD2. Germline V gives CDR1 LGHNA, CDR2 YSLEER. The CDR3 extends over 15 amino acids. Losses at the gene ends were 0 bases for V and 6 bases for J; bases not matched to a gene: 5.

The chain has TRBV7-9 and TRBJ2-5; 10 positions match TRBD2. Judging by the DNA end, TRBJ2-1 fits better; the J call may be wrong. This CDR3 contains 13 residues. CDR1 and CDR2 from the germline V gene are SEHNR and FQNEAQ (reference sequence). This chain's CDR3 is CASNLPGLATQFF. The CDR3 DNA reads TGTGCCAGCAACCTACCGGGACTAGCGACCCAGTTCTTC.

CDR3 loop: CASRTRTGVTMNTEAFF. CDR3 nucleotides: TGTGCCAGTAGAACTCGGACAGGGGTAACCATGAACACTGAAGCTTTCTTT. This rearrangement joins TRBV19 to TRBJ1-1, with 9 bases matching TRBD1. CDR1 LNHDA and CDR2 SQIVND come from the germline V gene (reference sequence). V lost 6 bases to trimming and J lost 0 bases; unmatched junction nucleotides: 11. The CDR3 totals 17 residues.

The chain recombines TRBV19 with TRBJ1-1, with no clear D. Germline V gives CDR1 LNHDA, CDR2 SQIVND (reference sequence). The length of the CDR3 is 13 residues. Trimming pared 10 bases from V and 1 base from J, leaving 13 bases between. The CDR3 spells CATHRRWNTEAFF. Written as DNA, the CDR3 is TGTGCCACTCACCGACGTTGGAACACTGAAGCTTTCTTT.

The chain couples TRBV20-1 to TRBJ2-7; 10 nucleotides line up with TRBD2. The trim removed 2 bases at V and 2 bases at J, leaving 0 bases unmatched. Per germline, CDR1 DFQATT and CDR2 SNEGSKA (reference sequence). The CDR3 runs 13 residues. The CDR3 loop reads CSARSGRAYEQYF. As DNA, the CDR3 is TGCAGTGCTAGAAGCGGGAGGGCCTACGAGCAGTACTTC.

The gene calls are TRBV7-2 and TRBJ2-5, with 8 nucleotides matching TRBD2. Per germline, CDR1 SGHTA and CDR2 FQGNSA. V lost 5 bases, J lost 2 bases, and 7 bases stayed unmatched. CDR3 length: 15 residues. The CDR3 reads CASSLGGGSQETQYF. CDR3 nucleotides: TGTGCCAGCAGCCTCGGGGGGGGGTCTCAAGAGACCCAGTACTTC.

The CDR3 reads CASSRTTGALQETQYF. CDR3 nucleotide sequence: TGTGCCAGCTCCCGCACGACAGGGGCGCTCCAAGAGACCCAGTACTTC. The V gene is TRBV18, the J gene TRBJ2-5; 8 nucleotides agree with TRBD1. J was trimmed by 1 base and V by 6 bases; bases with no gene match: 10. The germline CDR1 and CDR2 sequences are KGHSH and LQKENI. The CDR3 length is 16 residues.

The V and J genes are TRBV25-1 and TRBJ2-3, with D perhaps TRBD1 (6 bases). CDR3 length: 16 residues. V lost 4 bases to trimming and J lost 5 bases, with 19 bases between them. The V gene's germline CDR1 is MGHDK and CDR2 SYGVNS. CDR3 sequence reads: CASSGRQDPVVDTQYF. In DNA, the CDR3 is TGTGCCAGCAGTGGCCGACAGGACCCCGTGGTAGATACGCAGTATTTT.